The present TCR beta chain was sequenced within a study of CD8+ T cells in alopecia areata. Germline-derived CDR1 and CDR2 are SNHLY and FYNNEI. This CDR3 has 17 residues. V dropped 3 bases and J dropped 7 bases, with 23 bases sitting between them. The authors extracted RNA and reverse transcribed it into cDNA as the sequencing template. The table came from immunoSEQ multiplex PCR; TCRdb's copy has only in-frame clones and leaves some out. This table holds roughly 60,000 clones, 44% found once. The source material was NKG2D-low CD8+ T cells sorted from blood. This TCR derives from a human donor with alopecia areata. The rearrangement uses TRBV2 and TRBJ2-3, with TRBD2 as a possible D gene (5 bases). DNA for the CDR3: TGTGCCAGCAGTGAGAAAGCGGCACTCATATTTTCACATACGCAGTATTTT. Its translation: CASSEKAALIFSHTQYF. The full variable domain, its missing parts supplied by reference TRBV2 and TRBJ2-3, is EPEVTQTPSHQVTQMGQEVILRCVPISNHLYFYWYRQILGQKVEFLVSFYNNEISEKSEIFDDQFSVERPDGSNFTLKIRSTKLEDSAMYFCASSEKAALIFSHTQYFGPGTRLTVL.